A single sample gave rise to the 16 T cell receptor beta chains below, sequenced in a study of T cell responses to AZD1222 COVID-19 vaccine (dated by TCRdb to the early 2020s). The intended sense of this specimen's time point label: about 28 days (+/-7) after the second vaccine dose. The library was generated by the immunoSEQ multiplex PCR assay. The immuneACCESS repertoire file appears here via TCRdb, limited to in-frame rearrangements. These files lack a portion of the clones; in checked studies, under half of the deficit traces to unresolved V genes, and the cause of the others is not known. The sample table records 130,000 or so clones; roughly 84% of these occur just once. The ten largest clones capture roughly a quarter of the sample. Specimen: peripheral blood, collected 28 days after the second AZD1222 dose. The receptors were sampled from an adult who received the AZD1222 COVID-19 vaccine.

This chain connects TRBV10-3 to TRBJ2-7; no clear D. V lost 2 bases, J lost 2 bases, and 19 bases lay in between. The CDR3 consists of 17 residues. Germline V CDR1 and CDR2: ENHRY, SYGVKD. The CDR3 DNA follows: TGTGCCATCAGTGAGAAAGGAAGCGCATGGGCTACCTACGAGCAGTACTTC. This codes for CAISEKGSAWATYEQYF.

The chain has TRBV4-3 and TRBJ2-1, with 7 bases that match TRBD2. Germline assignment: CDR1 LGHNA and CDR2 YSLEER. The CDR3 is 13 residues long. V dropped 0 bases and J dropped 15; count of bases not matched to a gene: 8. The CDR3 loop is CASSQDTGTTWFF. The CDR3 DNA sequence: TGCGCCAGCAGCCAAGATACGGGGACTACGTGGTTCTTC.

V usage is TRBV7-9 and J usage is TRBJ2-5; D remains ambiguous. Trimming left V 1 base short and J 1 base short, with 10 bases between. CDR3 size: 15 residues. From germline, CDR1 is SEHNR and CDR2 FQNEAQ (reference sequence). The DNA of the CDR3 is TGTGCCAGCAGCTTAGTAGGACGGGTCCAAGAGACCCAGTACTTC. The encoded protein is CASSLVGRVQETQYF.

This clone has a single count. The chain combines TRBV12-3 or TRBV12-4 with TRBJ2-7; maybe TRBD1 (5 bases). Trimming removed 3 bases at V and 3 bases at J, with 6 bases between. This CDR3 region has 12 residues. This chain's CDR3 is CASSFRDYEQYF. DNA of the CDR3: TGTGCCAGCAGTTTCAGGGACTACGAGCAGTACTTC.

As for this clone: Mismatch with germline at one junction end may stem from a read error. The chain couples TRBV10-1 to TRBJ1-2, with D perhaps TRBD1 (5 bases). The CDR3 runs to 10 residues. The germline V gene has CDR1 WNHNN and CDR2 SYGVQD (reference sequence). The CDR3 DNA is TGCGCCACCTCAAGGGACGTCCGGTACTTC. As protein: CATSRDVRYF.

V usage is TRBV7-2 and J usage is TRBJ2-7; the D is unclear. V lost 0 bases and J 7 bases, leaving 4 bases between the germline ends. This CDR3 has 11 residues. Germline-derived CDR1 and CDR2 are SGHTA and FQGNSA. In DNA, the CDR3 is TGTGCCAGCAGCTTAGCGCAGGAGCAGTACTTC. Translation gives CASSLAQEQYF.

V usage is TRBV10-3 and J usage is TRBJ2-3; the D gene could be TRBD1 or TRBD2 (5 bases each). The CDR3 length is 13 residues. V gave up 9 bases and J gave up 6 bases, with 16 bases separating them. CDR1 is ENHRY and CDR2 is SYGVKD in the germline V gene. CDR3 sequence (DNA): TGTGCCATACGGGGCCTTTCAGTCGATACGCAGTATTTT. This encodes CAIRGLSVDTQYF.

The chain uses TRBV7-8 and TRBJ2-1; 9 bases line up with TRBD2. The germline CDR1 and CDR2 sequences are SGHVS and FQNEAQ. The CDR3 contains 16 residues. Trimming took 1 base from V and 2 from J; bases not matched to a gene: 3. As DNA, the CDR3 is TGTGCCAGCAGCTTAGGACCTAGCGGGGCCTACAATGAGCAGTTCTTC. Its translation: CASSLGPSGAYNEQFF.

The V gene is TRBV28, the J gene TRBJ1-6; D is undetermined. The CDR3 is 13 residues long. The germline V and J ends were trimmed by 7 bases and 5 bases, with 9 bases remaining between them. Germline V gives CDR1 MDHEN, CDR2 SYDVKM. The DNA of the CDR3 is TGTGCCAGCAAGGATTCCGATAATTCACCCCTCCACTTT. Encoded protein: CASKDSDNSPLHF.

V usage is TRBV5-4 and J usage is TRBJ2-7; TRBD2 is a possible D gene (6 bases). This CDR3 region has 15 residues. Trimming removed 0 bases at V and 5 bases at J, with 15 bases between. Germline assignment: CDR1 SGHNT and CDR2 YYREEE (reference sequence). CDR3 sequence reads: CASSLGGAKEDEQYF. CDR3 DNA: TGTGCCAGCAGCTTGGGCGGGGCCAAGGAGGACGAGCAGTACTTC.

J is TRBJ1-1 and V is TRBV5-1; no firm D call. The CDR3 length is 14 residues. Trimming stripped 5 bases from V and 4 bases from J, with 15 bases between. Germline V CDR1 and CDR2: SGHRS, YFSETQ. CDR3 nucleotides: TGCGCCAGCAGTCTGGGTGGGTTGGGCACTGAAGCTTTCTTT. It yields the protein CASSLGGLGTEAFF. Variable domain in full (rest from reference TRBV5-1 and TRBJ1-1): KAGVTQTPRYLIKTRGQQVTLSCSPISGHRSVSWYQQTPGQGLQFLFEYFSETQRNKGNFPGRFSGRQFSNSRSEMNVSTLELGDSALYLCASSLGGLGTEAFFGQGTRLTVV.

This chain uses TRBV10-3 with TRBJ1-3; perhaps TRBD1 as D (6 bases). Germline-derived CDR1 and CDR2 are ENHRY and SYGVKD. The CDR3 is 14 residues long. The ends were cut back, 6 bases at V and 4 bases at J, with 13 bases in the middle. CDR3 sequence reads: CAIRAAGVGNTIYF. CDR3 bases: TGTGCCATCAGAGCGGCAGGGGTCGGAAACACCATATATTTT.

A single count supports this clone. This chain joins TRBV27 and TRBJ2-7, with TRBD1 matching over 11 bases. Per the germline V gene, CDR1 is MNHEY and CDR2 is SMNVEV (reference sequence). The V segment lost 2 bases and the J segment 3 bases; nucleotides outside the gene matches: 3. This CDR3 contains 15 residues. Here the CDR3 reads CASSLRTGGFYEQYF. For the CDR3, the DNA is TGTGCCAGCAGTTTACGGACAGGGGGCTTCTACGAGCAGTACTTC.

This chain links TRBV13 with TRBJ2-1, with 9 bases identical to TRBD1. Germline loops: CDR1 PRHDT, CDR2 FYEKMQ (reference sequence). The ends lost 0 bases at V and 2 bases at J; junction bases unmatched: 2. This CDR3 region has 16 residues. In DNA form, the CDR3 reads TGTGCCAGCAGCTTAGGGGGACAGGGTCCCTACAATGAGCAGTTCTTC. The encoded protein is CASSLGGQGPYNEQFF.

The chain carries TRBV5-6 and TRBJ2-7; 9 bases line up with TRBD1. V trimming: 3 bases; J trimming: 5 bases; junction bases outside the gene matches: 9. Germline CDR1 SGHDT, CDR2 YYEEEE. The CDR3 runs 15 residues. The DNA for the CDR3 is TGTGCCAGCAGCTCGTCCGGGACAGGGTCCCACGAGCAGTACTTC. Its protein product is CASSSSGTGSHEQYF.

The V call is TRBV7-9, the J call TRBJ2-1, with D unclear. Deletions cut 5 bases from V and 0 bases from J, with 8 bases between. Germline CDR1 and CDR2: SEHNR and FQNEAQ (reference sequence). The CDR3 consists of 14 residues. The DNA of the CDR3 is TGTGCCAGCAGCGTGGAGAGCTCCTACAATGAGCAGTTCTTC. Its translation: CASSVESSYNEQFF.